Presented here are 25 T cell receptor beta chains from one specimen sequenced in a study of post-analysis software for immune sequencing data. These receptors have no known antigen. Findings of the study overall: In patients, five TRBV segments were more frequent than in controls, with TRBV5-6, TRBV5-1 and TRBV20-1 among them.

The TCR beta cDNA libraries contained unique molecular identifiers. MiXCR, applied by TCRdb to the PCR reads, yields one record per CDR3 protein. In the table there are some 370,000 distinct CDR3 sequences, less than 40% of which are singletons. The sample comprised blood. Receptors were obtained from a girl aged 5-17 years with multiple sclerosis.

The V and J genes are TRBV29-1 and TRBJ2-7; D possibly uses TRBD1 or TRBD2 (5 bases each). Germline V lookup: CDR1 SQVTM, CDR2 ANQGSEA. CDR3 length: 14 amino acids. Between the trimmed V and J ends, which lost 0 bases and 3 bases, there was a span of 12 bases. The CDR3, as DNA: TGCAGCGTTGAAGATCGGGGCGAGGACTACGAGCAGTACTTC. It translates to CSVEDRGEDYEQYF.

The chain couples TRBV6-1 to TRBJ2-3, with 7 bases matching TRBD1. Germline CDR1 is MNHNS and CDR2 is SASEGT. The trim removed 6 bases at V and 1 base at J, leaving 4 bases unmatched. The CDR3 spans 14 residues. The CDR3 sequence: CASRQGWGTDTQYF. Written as DNA, the CDR3 is TGTGCCAGCAGACAGGGGTGGGGCACAGATACGCAGTATTTT.

This clonotype was counted at least ten times. V is TRBV7-2 and J is TRBJ2-7; no firm D call. The CDR3 spans 13 residues. Per the germline V gene, CDR1 is SGHTA and CDR2 is FQGNSA. The ends were cut back, 4 bases at V and 4 bases at J, with 11 bases in the middle. CDR3 sequence reads: CASSSRRTYEQYF. In DNA form, the CDR3 reads TGTGCCAGCAGCTCGCGCAGAACTTACGAGCAGTACTTC.

The CDR3 sequence: CASSPDSGGGGDNEQFF. The CDR3 DNA reads TGTGCCAGTAGTCCCGACTCAGGGGGCGGGGGGGACAATGAGCAGTTCTTC. V is TRBV19 and J is TRBJ2-1; TRBD2 might be the D (9 bases). Deletions cut 5 bases from V and 5 bases from J, with 22 bases between. The CDR3 has 17 amino acids. Germline CDR1 is LNHDA and CDR2 is SQIVND (reference sequence).

The chain links TRBV4-1 to TRBJ1-2; the D gene is possibly TRBD1 (5 bases). CDR3 size: 16 residues. V lost 6 bases, J lost 4 bases, and 21 bases lay in between. The germline gives CDR1 MGHRA, CDR2 YSYEKL. CDR3 in DNA: TGCGCCAGCAGAGAAGCGAAGGGGCGTGTGTCCTATGGCTACACCTTC. This encodes CASREAKGRVSYGYTF.

This clonotype was recorded a few times. The chain couples TRBV9 to TRBJ1-2; D possibly corresponds to TRBD1 (6 bases). CDR1 is SGDLS and CDR2 is YYNGEE in the germline V gene. V lost 4 bases and J lost 4, with 14 bases in between. The length of the CDR3 is 14 residues. The CDR3 bases are TGTGCCAGCAGCCCGCAACAGGGTTCCTATGGCTACACCTTC. Translation gives CASSPQQGSYGYTF.

This chain connects TRBV12-3 or TRBV12-4 to TRBJ2-1, with a weak D call TRBD1 (7 bases). The V gene lost 3 bases and the J gene lost 4 bases, with 13 bases spanning the gap. The CDR3 runs to 15 residues. In DNA form, the CDR3 reads TGTGCCAGCAGTTTTTCAGGGGGGATATACAATGAGCAGTTCTTC. It encodes CASSFSGGIYNEQFF.

The chain couples TRBV7-2 to TRBJ2-3, with D unclear. V lost 7 bases to trimming and J lost 1 base, with 15 bases between them. The germline V gene has CDR1 SGHTA and CDR2 FQGNSA. This CDR3 spans 15 amino acids. In DNA, the CDR3 is TGTGCCAGCATCATCGGCGCTTGGGGCACAGATACGCAGTATTTT. This codes for CASIIGAWGTDTQYF.

The chain joins TRBV20-1 to TRBJ1-2; TRBD1 agrees at 9 bases. Germline loops: CDR1 DFQATT, CDR2 SNEGSKA (reference sequence). V lost 5 bases and J lost 7; bases outside the gene matches: 11. This CDR3 comprises 14 residues. CDR3 sequence (DNA): TGCAGTGCTCAACAGGGGGCGGAGGACGTTGGCTACACCTTC. This codes for CSAQQGAEDVGYTF.

This clonotype was counted between two and nine times. The chain combines TRBV20-1 with TRBJ1-4; no firm D call. Germline CDR1 reads DFQATT; CDR2 reads SNEGSKA (reference sequence). CDR3 length: 16 amino acids. Between the trimmed V and J ends, which lost 0 bases and 7 bases, there was a span of 18 bases. The CDR3: CSARDQSAWVGEKLFF. The DNA for the CDR3 is TGCAGTGCTAGAGATCAATCAGCCTGGGTGGGTGAAAAACTGTTTTTT.

The rearrangement joins TRBV12-3 or TRBV12-4 to TRBJ2-3; no reliable D call. Trimming pared 5 bases from V and 15 bases from J, leaving 24 bases between. The CDR3 runs to 14 residues. The CDR3 spells CASSRTLGTDVEYF. DNA for the CDR3: TGTGCCAGCAGTCGGACGCTGGGCACAGATGTGGAATATTTT.

The table lists this clonotype with a few counts. The J gene is TRBJ2-1, the V gene TRBV6-2 or TRBV6-3; possible D gene TRBD1, 6 bases. Germline CDR1 reads MNHEY; CDR2 reads SVGEGT. Trimming shortened V by 5 bases and J by 3 bases, and 17 bases separated the two germline ends. The CDR3 is 16 amino acids. This CDR3 is CASSAPGHRLYNEQFF. In DNA, the CDR3 is TGTGCCAGCAGTGCCCCGGGACACCGACTCTACAATGAGCAGTTCTTC.

As for this clonotype: A much larger clone is a single base away; this may be a read error. V gene TRBV7-3 combines with J gene TRBJ2-3; unclear D gene. Germline V gives CDR1 SGHTA, CDR2 FQGTGA. CDR3 length equals 13 residues. V lost 5 bases and J lost 2, with 8 bases in between. CDR3 protein: CASSPGVTDTQYF. CDR3 DNA: TGTGCCAGCAGCCCAGGAGTCACAGATACGCAGTATTTT.

The chain recombines TRBV7-2 with TRBJ1-2; weak D call: TRBD1 (6 bases). Trimming shortened V by 1 base and J by 4 bases, and 13 bases separated the two germline ends. Germline CDR1 is SGHTA and CDR2 is FQGNSA. This CDR3 spans 15 amino acids. The DNA of the CDR3 is TGTACCAGCAGCTTAGAAGTTACAGGGATCTATGGCTACACCTTC. Its translation is CTSSLEVTGIYGYTF.

This clonotype was picked up a small number of times. The chain has TRBV12-3 or TRBV12-4 and TRBJ1-1; no clear D. V lost 5 bases and J 0 bases, leaving 4 bases between the germline ends. The CDR3 extends over 12 amino acids. For the CDR3, the DNA is TGTGCCAGCAGTCAGTTGAACACTGAAGCTTTCTTT. Translation: CASSQLNTEAFF.

V is TRBV6-5 and J is TRBJ1-6, with D possibly TRBD1 on 5 matching bases. Germline CDR1 and CDR2: MNHEY and SVGAGI. The CDR3 length is 15 residues. Trimming shortened V by 0 bases and J by 10 bases, and 13 bases separated the two germline ends. Here the CDR3 reads CASSYSTAADSPLHF. CDR3 nucleotides: TGTGCCAGCAGTTACTCGACAGCGGCTGACTCACCCCTCCACTTT.

This clonotype came up a few times. The V call is TRBV29-1, the J call TRBJ2-3, with TRBD1 identical over 11 bases. Germline V lookup: CDR1 SQVTM, CDR2 ANQGSEA. This CDR3 has 16 amino acids. J was trimmed by 4 bases and V by 4 bases; bases with no gene match: 10. CDR3 DNA: TGCAGCGTTGCCCTACGGGACAGGGGGATGGCAGATACGCAGTATTTT. Amino acid sequence: CSVALRDRGMADTQYF.

This clonotype was found a few times. The chain combines TRBV20-1 with TRBJ1-6; 8 positions agree with TRBD1. Germline CDR1 is DFQATT and CDR2 is SNEGSKA (reference sequence). Trimming removed 6 bases from V and 5 bases from J; junction bases left unmatched: 3. CDR3 length: 13 amino acids. The CDR3 spells CSATGQDNSPLHF. The CDR3 DNA follows: TGCAGTGCCACGGGACAGGATAATTCACCCCTCCACTTT.

The gene calls are TRBV28 and TRBJ2-3; 7 bases match TRBD2. The ends lost 11 bases at V and 0 bases at J; junction bases unmatched: 8. CDR3 length: 14 amino acids. CDR1 and CDR2 (germline): MDHEN, SYDVKM. The CDR3 protein is CAGSGTSSTDTQYF. The CDR3 DNA reads TGTGCCGGAAGCGGGACCTCTAGCACAGATACGCAGTATTTT.

The gene calls are TRBV15 and TRBJ1-5, with D possibly matching TRBD1 (5 bases). CDR3 length equals 13 residues. Trimming left V 5 bases short and J 5 bases short, with 10 bases between. The germline gives CDR1 LNHNV, CDR2 YYDKDF (reference sequence). CDR3 coding DNA: TGTGCCACCAGCCGCCGACAGTATCAGCCCCAGCATTTT. Encoded protein: CATSRRQYQPQHF.

The chain is built from TRBV2 and TRBJ2-1; D may be TRBD1 (5 bases). Germline V gene lookup returns CDR1 SNHLY and CDR2 FYNNEI. V lost 5 bases, J lost 10 bases, and 18 bases lay in between. The CDR3 extends over 14 amino acids. CDR3 sequence: CASSNRQGVGEQFF. CDR3 nucleotide sequence: TGTGCCAGCAGTAATAGGCAAGGGGTTGGGGAGCAGTTCTTC.

This clonotype came up a few times. J is TRBJ2-5 and V is TRBV6-5; perhaps TRBD2 as D (5 bases). Germline values: CDR1 MNHEY, CDR2 SVGAGI. Trimming pared 5 bases from V and 5 bases from J, leaving 9 bases between. The CDR3 runs 12 residues. The CDR3 protein is CASSPDWETQYF. Here the CDR3 DNA reads TGTGCCAGCAGTCCGGACTGGGAGACCCAGTACTTC.

This clonotype was observed at least ten times. The chain is built from TRBV9 and TRBJ1-2, with 7 bases fitting TRBD1. Germline V gene data show CDR1 as SGDLS and CDR2 as YYNGEE. J gave up 7 bases and V 0 bases, and 9 bases lay outside the gene matches. The CDR3 is 15 amino acids. The CDR3 loop is CASSVAIGGPSGYTF. In nucleotides, the CDR3 is TGTGCCAGCAGCGTAGCGATAGGGGGCCCGTCTGGCTACACCTTC.

The sample holds a few counts of this clonotype. The chain is built from TRBV7-2 and TRBJ2-3; the match to TRBD2 covers 9 bases. Germline V gene data show CDR1 as SGHTA and CDR2 as FQGNSA. The CDR3 has 15 residues. V was clipped by 4 bases and J by 3 bases; unmatched bases: 5. The CDR3 loop reads CASSSVSGGTDTQYF. CDR3 sequence (DNA): TGTGCCAGCAGCTCCGTTAGCGGGGGAACAGATACGCAGTATTTT.

This clonotype was counted a few times. V and J are TRBV28 and TRBJ2-7; D is uncertain. CDR1 and CDR2 (germline): MDHEN, SYDVKM. The CDR3 length is 16 residues. V lost 6 bases to trimming and J lost 0 bases, with 18 bases between them. The CDR3 DNA reads as TGTGCCAGCAGCTATAGTGTAGGGCGAAGCTCCTACGAGCAGTACTTC. This sequence encodes CASSYSVGRSSYEQYF.